Reported below is one TCR beta chain. The antigen is not known. These data originate in a study of CD8 T cells in ankylosing spondylitis. Study-level findings and limits: There was a TCR beta motif, made of several highly homologous variants, that appeared characteristic of ankylosing spondylitis blood.

The V and J ends lost 4 bases and 6 bases, in that order; junction bases with no gene match: 11. Germline CDR1 is SGHDT and CDR2 is YYEEEE. CDR3 size: 16 residues. One entry per CDR3 protein results from TCRdb running MiXCR on the 5' RACE reads. This sample carries under 850,000 distinct CDR3 sequences, about 20% of them seen once, and the ten largest clones take around 19%. V usage is TRBV5-6 and J usage is TRBJ2-1, with 9 bases aligning to TRBD1. The TCR was taken from a male donor with ankylosing spondylitis. Material for sequencing was blood, either unsorted or a sorted T cell fraction (not recorded which). This CDR3 reads CASSPARQGGVNEQFF. CDR3 coding DNA: TGTGCCAGCAGCCCCGCCAGACAGGGGGGAGTCAATGAGCAGTTCTTC.